The 6 T cell receptor beta chains below all came from one sample that was sequenced in a study of blood T cell repertoires in COVID-19. The table came from immunoSEQ multiplex PCR; TCRdb's copy has only in-frame clones and leaves some out. The repertoire includes about 240,000 clones, about 90% of them detected once, and 6.2% sits in the top ten. Material: peripheral blood. These receptors were collected from a man aged 55-75 years with acute or convalescent COVID-19.

The chain employs TRBV5-1 and TRBJ1-2, with unresolved D. The CDR3 extends over 14 amino acids. The V gene's germline CDR1 is SGHRS and CDR2 YFSETQ. The V end lost 0 bases, the J end lost 2 bases, and 8 bases lay between the germline ends. In DNA, the CDR3 is TGCGCCAGCAGCTTGGGGCCGAACAACTATGGCTACACCTTC. Translating gives CASSLGPNNYGYTF.

The chain joins TRBV19 to TRBJ1-5; 7 nucleotides agree with TRBD1. J was trimmed by 1 base and V by 5 bases; bases with no gene match: 5. Germline CDR1 is LNHDA and CDR2 is SQIVND (reference sequence). There are 15 residues in the CDR3. The CDR3 nucleotides read TGTGCCAGTAGTCCTCCCAGGGGGAGCAATCAGCCCCAGCATTTT. Its protein is CASSPPRGSNQPQHF.

This clone was seen only a few times. This chain links TRBV5-5 with TRBJ1-3; a possible D gene is TRBD1 (6 bases). The CDR3 length is 15 residues. Deletions cut 4 bases from V and 4 bases from J, with 15 bases between. Germline V CDR1 and CDR2: SGHKS, YYEKEE (reference sequence). The CDR3 region has the DNA TGTGCCAGCAGCCTTTCACAGGGTTCAGGAAACACCATATATTTT. Translated: CASSLSQGSGNTIYF.

The rearrangement uses TRBV6-5 and TRBJ1-1, with 7 positions matching TRBD1. The CDR3 is made up of 12 amino acids. The germline CDR1 and CDR2 sequences are MNHEY and SVGAGI. The V and J ends lost 8 bases and 7 bases, in that order; junction bases with no gene match: 7. For the CDR3, the DNA is TGTGCCAGCCTCAGGGGGGAGAGTGAAGCTTTCTTT. Its protein is CASLRGESEAFF.

The chain uses TRBV6-1 and TRBJ1-5, with 7 bases matching TRBD1. CDR3 length: 17 amino acids. Germline V lookup: CDR1 MNHNS, CDR2 SASEGT. V shed 4 bases, J shed 1 base, and the junction held 10 bases outside the gene matches. The CDR3 region is CASSVLRGRGSNQPQHF. The CDR3 DNA sequence: TGTGCCAGCAGTGTCCTAAGGGGGCGAGGGAGCAATCAGCCCCAGCATTTT.

This sequence joins TRBV5-1 and TRBJ1-4, with TRBD1 as a possible D gene (6 bases). The CDR3 sequence is 15 residues long. Germline loops: CDR1 SGHRS, CDR2 YFSETQ. V lost 4 bases, J lost 2 bases, and 12 bases lay in between. This CDR3 is CASSPETGTNEKLFF. CDR3 nucleotide sequence: TGCGCCAGCAGCCCAGAGACAGGTACTAATGAAAAACTGTTTTTT.